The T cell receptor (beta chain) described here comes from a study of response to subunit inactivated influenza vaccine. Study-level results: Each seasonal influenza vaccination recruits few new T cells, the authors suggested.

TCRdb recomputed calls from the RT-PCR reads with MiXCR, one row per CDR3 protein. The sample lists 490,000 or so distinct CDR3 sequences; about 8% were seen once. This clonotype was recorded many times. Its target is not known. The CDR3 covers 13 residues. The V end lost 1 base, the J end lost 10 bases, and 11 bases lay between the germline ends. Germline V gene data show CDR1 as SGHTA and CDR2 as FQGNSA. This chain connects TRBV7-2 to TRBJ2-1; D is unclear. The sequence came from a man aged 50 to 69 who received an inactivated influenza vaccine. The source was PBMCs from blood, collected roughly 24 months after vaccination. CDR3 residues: CASSLEVRKEQFF. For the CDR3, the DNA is TGTGCCAGCAGCTTAGAAGTACGAAAGGAGCAGTTCTTC.